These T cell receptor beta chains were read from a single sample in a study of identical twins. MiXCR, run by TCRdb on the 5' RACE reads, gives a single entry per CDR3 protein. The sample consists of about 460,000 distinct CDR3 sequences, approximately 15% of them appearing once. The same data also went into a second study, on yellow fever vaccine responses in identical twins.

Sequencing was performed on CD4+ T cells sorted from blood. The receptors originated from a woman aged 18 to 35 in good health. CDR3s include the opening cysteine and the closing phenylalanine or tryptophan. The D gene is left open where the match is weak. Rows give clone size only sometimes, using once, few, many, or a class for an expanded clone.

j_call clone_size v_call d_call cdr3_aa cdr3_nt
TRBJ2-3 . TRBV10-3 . CAISESGSTDTQYF TGTGCCATCAGTGAGTCGGGCAGCACAGATACGCAGTATTTT
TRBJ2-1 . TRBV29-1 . CSVENRQNEQFF TGCAGCGTTGAGAACCGGCAAAATGAGCAGTTCTTC
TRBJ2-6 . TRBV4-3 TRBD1 CASSQEPTGGAWANVLTF TGCGCCAGCAGCCAAGAGCCGACAGGGGGCGCCTGGGCCAACGTCCTGACTTTC
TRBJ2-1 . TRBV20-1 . CSARALRNADNEQFF TGCAGTGCTAGAGCCCTTAGGAACGCCGACAATGAGCAGTTCTTC
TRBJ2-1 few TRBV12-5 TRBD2 CASGFGGGLSNEQFF TGTGCTAGTGGTTTCGGCGGGGGACTCTCCAATGAGCAGTTCTTC
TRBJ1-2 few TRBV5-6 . CASSLARDGYTF TGTGCCAGCAGCTTGGCTAGGGATGGCTACACCTTC
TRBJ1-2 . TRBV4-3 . CASSQVPGARGGYTF TGCGCCAGCAGCCAAGTTCCAGGGGCGCGTGGTGGCTACACCTTC
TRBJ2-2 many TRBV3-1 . CASSQGGGTNTGELFF TGCGCCAGCAGCCAAGGAGGCGGGACGAACACCGGGGAGCTGTTTTTT
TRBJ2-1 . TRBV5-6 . CASSLTWQAYNEQFF TGTGCCAGCAGCTTGACTTGGCAGGCCTACAATGAGCAGTTCTTC
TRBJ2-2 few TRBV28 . CASSVPWGGRTGELFF TGTGCCAGCAGTGTCCCCTGGGGGGGGCGCACCGGGGAGCTGTTTTTT
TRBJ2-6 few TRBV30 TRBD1 CAWGMDRVSSGANVLTF TGTGCCTGGGGCATGGACAGGGTCAGCTCTGGGGCCAACGTCCTGACTTTC
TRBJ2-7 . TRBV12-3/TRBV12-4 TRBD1 CASSNRDRDYEQYF TGTGCCAGCAGTAACCGGGACAGGGACTACGAGCAGTACTTC
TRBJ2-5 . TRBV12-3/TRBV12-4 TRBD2 CASSGGGKETQYF TGTGCCAGCAGTGGGGGGGGAAAAGAGACCCAGTACTTC
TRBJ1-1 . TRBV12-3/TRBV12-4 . CASTRQVSNTEAFF TGTGCCAGCACCCGGCAAGTATCGAACACTGAAGCTTTCTTT
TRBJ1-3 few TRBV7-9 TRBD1 CASRTDRGRNTIYF TGTGCCAGCAGGACGGACAGGGGACGAAACACCATATATTTT
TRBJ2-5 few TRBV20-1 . CSANRLGSGKETQYF TGCAGTGCCAATCGCTTAGGGTCCGGTAAAGAGACCCAGTACTTC